The entry below describes one TCR beta chain. This record comes from a study of tumor and adjacent non-tumor tissue in lung cancer. TCRbeta libraries were built with three rounds of nested PCR, modified from ARM-PCR. TCRdb processed the multiplex PCR reads anew with MiXCR; each CDR3 protein has one entry. Altogether fewer than 100,000 distinct CDR3 sequences are present, roughly 80% being singletons, with the ten largest covering roughly half. No cell sorting was done before RNA was extracted from the tissue. The normal lung tissue was taken more than 3 cm from the tumor edge. CDR1 is SGHTA, CDR2 FQGNSA, per germline. J was trimmed by 4 bases and V by 5 bases; bases with no gene match: 10. The CDR3 covers 15 residues.

Specimen: distant non-tumor lung tissue. The receptor comes from a man in his sixties with non-small cell lung cancer. The chain has TRBV7-2 and TRBJ2-7; TRBD2 agrees at 8 bases. The CDR3 DNA is TGTGCCAGCAGCACAGCGATCGGGGGGGCTTACGAGCAGTACTTC. It yields the protein CASSTAIGGAYEQYF.